What follows are 28 T cell receptor beta chains derived from one specimen sequenced in a study of response to subunit inactivated influenza vaccine. TCRdb re-called the RT-PCR reads with MiXCR, one entry per CDR3 protein. The data contain more than 450,000 distinct CDR3 sequences, about 10% of them singletons. The starting material was PBMCs from blood, obtained on the day of vaccination. The source is a man aged 45 to 65 who received an inactivated influenza vaccine.

This clonotype has a handful of counts. The J gene is TRBJ2-1, the V gene TRBV6-5, with D possibly being TRBD2 (7 bases). CDR1 and CDR2 from the germline V gene are MNHEY and SVGAGI. The CDR3 is made up of 17 amino acids. Trimming stripped 0 bases from V and 9 bases from J, with 21 bases between. In nucleotides, the CDR3 is TGTGCCAGCAGTTACTCTCCATTACGGGGGGCGCAGGGTGAGCAGTTCTTC. This sequence encodes CASSYSPLRGAQGEQFF.

This clonotype has only a few counts. The chain combines TRBV10-3 with TRBJ1-1, with D possibly TRBD1 on 5 matching bases. V gave up 11 bases and J gave up 3 bases, with 16 bases separating them. The CDR3 consists of 13 residues. The germline V gene has CDR1 ENHRY and CDR2 SYGVKD. The CDR3 sequence: CAVRQGFDTEAFF. For the CDR3, the DNA is TGTGCCGTGCGTCAGGGTTTTGACACTGAAGCTTTCTTT.

The chain combines TRBV13 with TRBJ2-1; the match to TRBD2 covers 11 bases. V shed 8 bases, J shed 1 base, and the junction held 16 bases outside the gene matches. Per germline, CDR1 PRHDT and CDR2 FYEKMQ (reference sequence). This CDR3 has 19 residues. CDR3 coding DNA: TGTGCCAGCTGTTTAGCGCTAAGACTAGCGGGACCTTCCTACAATGAGCAGTTCTTC. This codes for CASCLALRLAGPSYNEQFF.

This clonotype was seen repeatedly, ten times or more. The chain is built from TRBV5-1 and TRBJ2-2; D not certain. The CDR3 is 15 amino acids. The V gene lost 3 bases and the J gene lost 1 base, with 10 bases spanning the gap. Germline V gene sequence: CDR1 SGHRS, CDR2 YFSETQ. The CDR3 DNA reads as TGCGCCAGCAGCTCCAGACAACAGAACACCGGGGAGCTGTTTTTT. This gives the protein CASSSRQQNTGELFF.

This clonotype occurred a few times. J is TRBJ1-1 and V is TRBV6-2 or TRBV6-3, with 8 bases aligning to TRBD1. CDR3 length: 17 amino acids. The trim removed 2 bases at V and 1 base at J, leaving 9 bases unmatched. CDR1 and CDR2 (germline): MNHEY, SVGEGT. CDR3 protein: CASSYQAGGKGNTEAFF. For the CDR3, the DNA is TGTGCCAGCAGTTACCAGGCAGGGGGCAAAGGGAACACTGAAGCTTTCTTT.

The V call is TRBV3-1, the J call TRBJ2-1; no definite D call. The CDR3 loop spans 14 amino acids. Trimming stripped 0 bases from V and 8 bases from J, with 11 bases between. Germline assignment: CDR1 LGHDT and CDR2 YNNKEL (reference sequence). The CDR3: CASSQDYGEDEQFF. As DNA, the CDR3 is TGTGCCAGCAGCCAAGATTATGGGGAAGATGAGCAGTTCTTC.

The sample holds a few counts of this clonotype. The chain recombines TRBV29-1 with TRBJ2-2; 7 bases match TRBD1. CDR1 and CDR2 (germline): SQVTM, ANQGSEA. Losses at the gene ends were 4 bases for V and 1 base for J; bases not matched to a gene: 9. CDR3 length: 16 amino acids. The CDR3 region has the DNA TGCAGCGTTGCAGCCCCGACAGGGAGGAACACCGGGGAGCTGTTTTTT. Protein product: CSVAAPTGRNTGELFF.

J is TRBJ1-2 and V is TRBV2; 8 bases fit TRBD1. V shed 3 bases, J shed 6 bases, and the junction held 6 bases outside the gene matches. The germline V gene encodes CDR1 SNHLY and CDR2 FYNNEI. The CDR3 contains 14 residues. CDR3 sequence (DNA): TGTGCCAGCAGTGATCGGACAGGGAACGATGGCTACACCTTC. As protein: CASSDRTGNDGYTF.

The V call is TRBV7-8, the J call TRBJ2-1; D assignment may be TRBD1 or TRBD2 (5 bases each). V lost 2 bases and J 5 bases, leaving 13 bases between the germline ends. This CDR3 is 15 amino acids long. Per the germline V gene, CDR1 is SGHVS and CDR2 is FQNEAQ. The CDR3 spells CASSLPRQRNNEQFF. The CDR3, as DNA: TGTGCCAGCAGCTTACCCCGACAGCGGAACAATGAGCAGTTCTTC. Full variable domain (outside the CDR3, taken from reference TRBV7-8 and TRBJ2-1): GAGVSQSPRYKVAKRGQDVALRCDPISGHVSLFWYQQALGQGPEFLTYFQNEAQLDKSGLPSDRFFAERPEGSVSTLKIQRTQQEDSAVYLCASSLPRQRNNEQFFGPGTRLTVL.

Only a few counts were recorded for this clonotype. V usage is TRBV3-1 and J usage is TRBJ2-7; TRBD1 agrees at 7 bases. The germline V gene encodes CDR1 LGHDT and CDR2 YNNKEL (reference sequence). Trimming cost V 0 bases and J 4 bases; bases outside gene matches: 3. The CDR3 spans 14 residues. The CDR3 here is CASSQDHRGYEQYF. The CDR3, as DNA: TGTGCCAGCAGCCAAGACCACAGGGGATACGAGCAGTACTTC.

This clonotype was seen at least ten times. The chain has TRBV12-3 or TRBV12-4 and TRBJ2-2; D remains unclear. The CDR3 is made up of 9 amino acids. The DNA of the CDR3 is TGTCCCAAGGCCGGGGAGCTGTTTTTT. Translated, it gives CPKAGELFF.

The V call is TRBV5-1, the J call TRBJ2-5; TRBD1 is a possible D gene (5 bases). The V gene lost 0 bases and the J gene lost 5 bases, with 11 bases spanning the gap. Germline CDR1 and CDR2: SGHRS and YFSETQ. This CDR3 spans 14 amino acids. CDR3 protein: CASSLEQGWETQYF. The DNA for the CDR3 is TGCGCCAGCAGCTTGGAGCAGGGATGGGAGACCCAGTACTTC.

The table lists this clonotype with a few counts. This chain uses TRBV12-3 or TRBV12-4 with TRBJ2-3; 9 bases map to TRBD1. CDR3 size: 14 residues. The J segment lost 6 bases and the V segment lost 3 bases, leaving 4 bases of the junction unmatched. CDR3 in amino acids: CASSFGQGRDTQYF. In DNA, the CDR3 is TGTGCCAGCAGTTTTGGACAGGGGCGGGATACGCAGTATTTT.

The genes are TRBV12-3 or TRBV12-4 and TRBJ2-3; the D gene is possibly TRBD2 (5 bases). V lost 5 bases, J lost 4 bases, and 19 bases lay in between. The CDR3 covers 16 residues. The CDR3 DNA follows: TGTGCCAGCAGTCAGTACGCCCGGTGGGGAGCAGATACGCAGTATTTT. It is translated as CASSQYARWGADTQYF.

This clonotype appeared a few times. The chain combines TRBV7-2 with TRBJ2-5, with 7 nucleotides matching TRBD1. This CDR3 contains 17 residues. J lost 6 bases, V lost 0 bases, and 13 bases had no gene match. Germline CDR1 SGHTA, CDR2 FQGNSA. CDR3 nucleotides: TGTGCCAGCAGCTTAGCGCTACGACAGGGAATACAAAAGACCCAGTACTTC. Protein sequence: CASSLALRQGIQKTQYF.

The sample holds many counts of this clonotype. The J gene is TRBJ2-7, the V gene TRBV5-1; perhaps TRBD2 as D (6 bases). The germline gives CDR1 SGHRS, CDR2 YFSETQ. The CDR3 covers 15 residues. Trimming shortened V by 4 bases and J by 0 bases, and 14 bases separated the two germline ends. The CDR3 coding sequence is TGCGCCAGCAGCCCGGGGACCGGGAGCTCCTACGAGCAGTACTTC. Protein sequence: CASSPGTGSSYEQYF.

The chain is built from TRBV6-1 and TRBJ1-1; unclear D gene. V was cut by 4 bases and J by 0 bases, with 12 bases left in between. The CDR3 covers 15 residues. Germline values: CDR1 MNHNS, CDR2 SASEGT. The CDR3 sequence: CASSAPAYLNTEAFF. The CDR3 coding sequence is TGTGCCAGCAGTGCCCCTGCGTACCTGAACACTGAAGCTTTCTTT.

The chain has TRBV24-1 and TRBJ2-1; D not certain. The CDR3 runs to 13 residues. V dropped 1 base and J dropped 7 bases, with 7 bases sitting between them. Looked up from germline, CDR1 is KGHDR and CDR2 is SFDVKD. Written as DNA, the CDR3 is TGTGCCACCAGTGATTTAATCACAAATGAGCAGTTCTTC. This translates into CATSDLITNEQFF.

This clonotype was picked up a small number of times. The J gene is TRBJ2-1, the V gene TRBV20-1; D tentatively reads TRBD1 or TRBD2 (5 bases each). Germline assignment: CDR1 DFQATT and CDR2 SNEGSKA (reference sequence). The length of the CDR3 is 15 residues. The ends were cut back, 2 bases at V and 0 bases at J, with 11 bases in the middle. The CDR3 sequence is CSARTGTRSYNEQFF. The DNA of the CDR3 is TGCAGTGCTAGAACCGGGACCCGCTCCTACAATGAGCAGTTCTTC.

A few counts support this clonotype. A read error may account for a junction end that differs from germline. V gene TRBV12-3 or TRBV12-4 combines with J gene TRBJ1-5, with D unresolved. The CDR3 extends over 16 amino acids. This chain's CDR3 is CASSTRGEGSNHPQHF. CDR3 nucleotide sequence: TGTGCCAGCAGTACCCGTGGGGAAGGAAGCAATCACCCCCAGCATTTT.

This chain connects TRBV12-3 or TRBV12-4 to TRBJ2-5; D possibly uses TRBD1 or TRBD2 (5 bases each). The CDR3 spans 15 residues. Trimming cost V 1 base and J 4 bases, with 13 bases left between them. The CDR3 nucleotides read TGTGCCAGCAGTTTAGGGCCGGGGCGTGGAGAGACCCAGTACTTC. This codes for CASSLGPGRGETQYF.

This clonotype was detected many times. V is TRBV7-9 and J is TRBJ1-2; D is unclear. Trimming shortened V by 0 bases and J by 3 bases, and 11 bases separated the two germline ends. The CDR3 sequence is 15 residues long. CDR1 and CDR2 (germline): SEHNR, FQNEAQ (reference sequence). Here the CDR3 reads CASSLARDVHYGYTF. The CDR3 DNA is TGTGCCAGCAGCTTAGCGCGTGACGTACACTATGGCTACACCTTC. Drawing the rest from reference TRBV7-9 and TRBJ1-2, the complete variable domain is DTGVSQNPRHKITKRGQNVTFRCDPISEHNRLYWYRQTLGQGPEFLTYFQNEAQLEKSRLLSDRFSAERPKGSFSTLEIQRTEQGDSAMYLCASSLARDVHYGYTFGSGTRLTVV.

This chain uses TRBV5-1 with TRBJ2-1; perhaps TRBD2 as D (7 bases). Germline-derived CDR1 and CDR2 are SGHRS and YFSETQ. The V gene lost 3 bases and the J gene lost 7 bases, with 17 bases spanning the gap. CDR3 length: 15 residues. CDR3 nucleotide sequence: TGCGCCAGCAGCTCACTACCACAGGGAGGGAATGAGCAGTTCTTC. It encodes CASSSLPQGGNEQFF.

V is TRBV10-3 and J is TRBJ2-5, with D maybe TRBD1 (6 bases). Germline V lookup: CDR1 ENHRY, CDR2 SYGVKD. This CDR3 comprises 17 residues. Deletions cut 6 bases from V and 1 base from J, with 21 bases between. The DNA for the CDR3 is TGTGCCATCAGCCGGGACATGAACTTACCCCCCCAAGAGACCCAGTACTTC. Its protein is CAISRDMNLPPQETQYF.

The V gene is TRBV28, the J gene TRBJ2-7; D remains ambiguous. CDR1 is MDHEN and CDR2 is SYDVKM in the germline V gene. The length of the CDR3 is 15 residues. V lost 7 bases, J lost 0 bases, and 16 bases lay in between. The CDR3 DNA reads as TGTGCCAGCACCACGACCGTCCCATACTCCTACGAGCAGTACTTC. This gives the protein CASTTTVPYSYEQYF.

This clonotype has at least ten counts. The gene calls are TRBV27 and TRBJ1-1, with TRBD1 matching over 7 bases. The CDR3 has 15 residues. V was clipped by 3 bases and J by 2 bases; unmatched bases: 6. Looked up from germline, CDR1 is MNHEY and CDR2 is SMNVEV (reference sequence). DNA for the CDR3: TGTGCCAGCAGTTTGCAGGGGGGGTTTAACACTGAAGCTTTCTTT. Translating it yields CASSLQGGFNTEAFF.

This clonotype was seen many times. The rearrangement joins TRBV12-3 or TRBV12-4 to TRBJ2-1; 14 bases map to TRBD2. CDR3 size: 16 residues. V was clipped by 5 bases and J by 7 bases; unmatched bases: 7. The CDR3 coding sequence is TGTGCCAGCAGTAGGGCCGGGACTAGCGGGAGTAATGAGCAGTTCTTC. Translating gives CASSRAGTSGSNEQFF.

V is TRBV7-9 and J is TRBJ2-3, with D perhaps TRBD1 or TRBD2 (5 bases each). This CDR3 comprises 14 residues. Deletions cut 1 base from V and 6 bases from J, with 11 bases between. Per germline, CDR1 SEHNR and CDR2 FQNEAQ (reference sequence). CDR3 bases: TGTGCCAGCAGCTTAGAAGGGACCAGGGATACGCAGTATTTT. Translation: CASSLEGTRDTQYF.